One sample yielded the 10 T cell receptor beta chains listed below, sequenced in a study of a mutant IDH1 vaccine in newly diagnosed glioma. Here immunoSEQ multiplex PCR was the method, and the copy in TCRdb shows in-frame clones only, minus some. The table lists approximately 51,000 clones, about three quarters of them singletons. These receptors lack a known antigen. Stated time point: week 5, during vaccination. One vaccine dose held 300 ug of mutant IDH1 20-mer peptide and came with topical imiquimod. The input for sequencing was PBMCs, taken from a glioma patient whose treatment included an IDH1 peptide vaccine. The receptor set was obtained from a woman in her thirties or forties with glioma.

The chain carries TRBV7-2 and TRBJ2-7, with unresolved D. The CDR3 consists of 13 residues. From germline, CDR1 is SGHTA and CDR2 FQGNSA. Trimming removed 5 bases from V and 6 bases from J, with 14 bases in between. The CDR3, as DNA: TGTGCCAGCAGCCAGTTTGGCGGCAGCGAGCAGTACTTC. Protein product: CASSQFGGSEQYF.

This chain links TRBV5-1 with TRBJ2-1, with D unclear. V dropped 0 bases and J dropped 4 bases, with 5 bases sitting between them. CDR1 SGHRS and CDR2 YFSETQ come from the germline V gene. The CDR3 totals 13 residues. CDR3 sequence (DNA): TGCGCCAGCAGCTTGGTCCGATACAATGAGCAGTTCTTC. This translates into CASSLVRYNEQFF.

The chain has TRBV27 and TRBJ1-5; 7 nucleotides match TRBD1. The length of the CDR3 is 16 residues. Germline V lookup: CDR1 MNHEY, CDR2 SMNVEV (reference sequence). V lost 0 bases to trimming and J lost 3 bases; unmatched junction nucleotides: 5. Here the CDR3 reads CASSLSPTGINQPQHF. CDR3 in DNA: TGTGCCAGCAGTTTATCCCCGACAGGGATCAATCAGCCCCAGCATTTT.

This CDR3 is CASRGGDGYTF. The CDR3 coding sequence is TGTGCCAGCAGGGGGGGGGATGGCTACACCTTC. V usage is TRBV25-1 and J usage is TRBJ1-2, with TRBD1 as a possible D gene (5 bases). Germline CDR1 is MGHDK and CDR2 is SYGVNS. Trimming removed 6 bases at V and 6 bases at J, with 8 bases between. The CDR3 consists of 11 residues.

This CDR3 is CAWSQGGETQYF. Written as DNA, the CDR3 is TGTGCCTGGAGTCAGGGGGGGGAGACCCAGTACTTC. The V gene is TRBV30, the J gene TRBJ2-5; D tentatively reads TRBD1 or TRBD2 (7 bases each). Germline CDR1 GTSNPN, CDR2 SVGIG (reference sequence). The CDR3 runs 12 residues. V was shortened by 2 bases and J by 5 bases, with 9 bases between the two germline ends.

The gene calls are TRBV19 and TRBJ2-5, with D possibly being TRBD2 (6 bases). Germline values: CDR1 LNHDA, CDR2 SQIVND (reference sequence). The V gene lost 5 bases and the J gene lost 5 bases, with 6 bases spanning the gap. The CDR3 totals 11 residues. The CDR3 nucleotides read TGTGCCAGTAGTGGAGGGGAGACCCAGTACTTC. Protein sequence: CASSGGETQYF.

This clone appeared a few times. The chain is built from TRBV19 and TRBJ1-2; D perhaps matches TRBD1 (5 bases). The V gene's germline CDR1 is LNHDA and CDR2 SQIVND (reference sequence). With 10 bases removed from V and 6 bases from J, the gap between germline ends came to 18 bases. This CDR3 comprises 13 residues. CDR3 in amino acids: CATSRDGLNGYTF. CDR3 sequence (DNA): TGTGCCACATCCCGGGACGGCCTAAATGGCTACACCTTC.

The V call is TRBV4-1, the J call TRBJ1-5, with no clear D. The CDR3 totals 14 residues. V lost 1 base to trimming and J lost 4 bases, with 8 bases between them. Germline V gene data show CDR1 as MGHRA and CDR2 as YSYEKL. CDR3 DNA: TGCGCCAGCAGCCAAGGGACCGTGAATCAGCCCCAGCATTTT. Residues: CASSQGTVNQPQHF.

The rearrangement joins TRBV7-9 to TRBJ1-2; D not resolved. Germline CDR1 SEHNR, CDR2 FQNEAQ (reference sequence). CDR3 length: 14 residues. V shed 2 bases and J shed 8 bases, with 15 bases lying between them. The CDR3 sequence is CASSLSPGGRGYTF. The CDR3 nucleotides read TGTGCCAGCAGCTTATCCCCCGGCGGCAGGGGCTACACCTTC.

The J gene is TRBJ2-2, the V gene TRBV4-1; D might be TRBD1 (5 bases). The CDR3 contains 18 residues. Germline V gene sequence: CDR1 MGHRA, CDR2 YSYEKL. Trimming cost V 0 bases and J 0 bases, with 14 bases left between them. The CDR3 DNA follows: TGCGCCAGCAGCCAAGAATCAAGGGGATTCTCGAACACCGGGGAGCTGTTTTTT. The encoded protein is CASSQESRGFSNTGELFF.